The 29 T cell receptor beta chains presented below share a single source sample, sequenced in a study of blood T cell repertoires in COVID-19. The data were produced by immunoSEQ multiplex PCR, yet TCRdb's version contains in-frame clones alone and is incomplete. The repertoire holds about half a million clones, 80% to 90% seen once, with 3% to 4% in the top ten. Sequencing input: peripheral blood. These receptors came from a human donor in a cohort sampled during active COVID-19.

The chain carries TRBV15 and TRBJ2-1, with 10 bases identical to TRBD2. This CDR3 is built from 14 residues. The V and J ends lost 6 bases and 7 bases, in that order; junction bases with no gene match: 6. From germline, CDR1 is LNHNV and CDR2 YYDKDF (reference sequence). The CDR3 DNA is TGTGCCACCAGTCCTAGCGGGAGTTCGAATGAGCAGTTCTTC. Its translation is CATSPSGSSNEQFF.

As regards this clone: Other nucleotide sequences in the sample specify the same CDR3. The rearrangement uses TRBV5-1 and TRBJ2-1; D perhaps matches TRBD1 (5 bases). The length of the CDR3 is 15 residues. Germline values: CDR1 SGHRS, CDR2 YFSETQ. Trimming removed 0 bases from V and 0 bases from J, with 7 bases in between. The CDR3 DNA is TGCGCCAGCAGCTTGGGCCAGGGCTCCTACAATGAGCAGTTCTTC. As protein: CASSLGQGSYNEQFF.

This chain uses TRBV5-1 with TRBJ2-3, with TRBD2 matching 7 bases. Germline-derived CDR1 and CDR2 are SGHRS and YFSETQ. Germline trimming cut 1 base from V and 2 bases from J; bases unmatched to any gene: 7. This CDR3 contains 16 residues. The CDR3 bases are TGCGCCAGCAGCTTGAGCCGGGAGGCATCCACAGATACGCAGTATTTT. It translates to CASSLSREASTDTQYF. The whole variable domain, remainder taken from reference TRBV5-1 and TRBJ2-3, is KAGVTQTPRYLIKTRGQQVTLSCSPISGHRSVSWYQQTPGQGLQFLFEYFSETQRNKGNFPGRFSGRQFSNSRSEMNVSTLELGDSALYLCASSLSREASTDTQYFGPGTRLTVL.

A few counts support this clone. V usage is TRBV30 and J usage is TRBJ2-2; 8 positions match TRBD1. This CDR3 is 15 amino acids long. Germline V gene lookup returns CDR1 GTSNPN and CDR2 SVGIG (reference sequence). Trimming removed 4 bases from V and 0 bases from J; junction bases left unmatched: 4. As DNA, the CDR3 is TGTGCCTGGAAGCACAGGGGGGCGAACACCGGGGAGCTGTTTTTT. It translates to CAWKHRGANTGELFF. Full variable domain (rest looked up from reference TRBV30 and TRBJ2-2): SQTIHQWPATLVQPVGSPLSLECTVEGTSNPNLYWYRQAAGRGLQLLFYSVGIGQISSEVPQNLSASRPQDRQFILSSKKLLLSDSGFYLCAWKHRGANTGELFFGEGSRLTVL.

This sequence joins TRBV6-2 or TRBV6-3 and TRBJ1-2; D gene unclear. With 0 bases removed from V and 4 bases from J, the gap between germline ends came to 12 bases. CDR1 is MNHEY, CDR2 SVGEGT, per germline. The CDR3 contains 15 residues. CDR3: CASSYSSTRVYGYTF. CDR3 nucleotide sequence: TGTGCCAGCAGTTACTCGAGTACACGGGTCTATGGCTACACCTTC.

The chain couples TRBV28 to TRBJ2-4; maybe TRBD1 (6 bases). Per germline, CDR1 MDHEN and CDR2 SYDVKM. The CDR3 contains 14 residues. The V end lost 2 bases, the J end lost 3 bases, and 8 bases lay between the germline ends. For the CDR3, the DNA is TGTGCCAGCAGTTTAGGGGGCAGCAAAAACATTCAGTACTTC. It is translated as CASSLGGSKNIQYF. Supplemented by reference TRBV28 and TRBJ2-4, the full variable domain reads DVKVTQSSRYLVKRTGEKVFLECVQDMDHENMFWYRQDPGLGLRLIYFSYDVKMKEKGDIPEGYSVSREKKERFSLILESASTNQTSMYLCASSLGGSKNIQYFGAGTRLSVL.

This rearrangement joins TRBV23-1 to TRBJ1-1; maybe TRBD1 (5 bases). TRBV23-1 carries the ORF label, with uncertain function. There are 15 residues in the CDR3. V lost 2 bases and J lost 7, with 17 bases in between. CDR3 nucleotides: TGCGCCAGCAGTCAAAGGTCCCGGGGCGGGGGTGAAGCTTTCTTT. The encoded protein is CASSQRSRGGGEAFF.

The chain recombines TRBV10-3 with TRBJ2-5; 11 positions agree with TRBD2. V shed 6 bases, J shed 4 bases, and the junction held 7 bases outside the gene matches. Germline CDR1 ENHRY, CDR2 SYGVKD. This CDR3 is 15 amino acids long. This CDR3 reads CAISQLAGEGETQYF. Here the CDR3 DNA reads TGTGCCATCAGCCAACTAGCGGGAGAAGGAGAGACCCAGTACTTC.

DNA of the CDR3: TGTGCCACCAGTGATGCGGGCCCTAGCGGGGTCCAAGAGACCCAGTACTTC. Translation gives CATSDAGPSGVQETQYF. This chain joins TRBV24-1 and TRBJ2-5; 9 nucleotides match TRBD2. Unmatched junction bases numbered 8, after V lost 3 bases and J lost 1 base. In germline, CDR1 is KGHDR, CDR2 SFDVKD. This CDR3 spans 17 amino acids.

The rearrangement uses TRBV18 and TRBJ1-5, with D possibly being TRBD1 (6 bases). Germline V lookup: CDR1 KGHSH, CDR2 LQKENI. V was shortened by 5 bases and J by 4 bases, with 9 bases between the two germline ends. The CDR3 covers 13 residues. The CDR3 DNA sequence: TGTGCCAGCTCAACAGGGTTAAATCAGCCCCAGCATTTT. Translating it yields CASSTGLNQPQHF.

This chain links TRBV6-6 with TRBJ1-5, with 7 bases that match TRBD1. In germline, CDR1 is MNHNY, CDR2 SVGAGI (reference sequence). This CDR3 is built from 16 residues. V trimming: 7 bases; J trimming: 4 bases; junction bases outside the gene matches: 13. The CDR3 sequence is CASTPGTAQRNQPQHF. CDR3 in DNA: TGTGCCAGCACCCCAGGGACAGCTCAACGAAATCAGCCCCAGCATTTT.

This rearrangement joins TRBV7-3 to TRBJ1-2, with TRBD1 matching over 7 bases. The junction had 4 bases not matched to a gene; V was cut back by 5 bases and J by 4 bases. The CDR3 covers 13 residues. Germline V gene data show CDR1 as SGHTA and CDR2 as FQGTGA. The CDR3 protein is CASSPGGFYGYTF. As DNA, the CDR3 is TGTGCCAGCAGCCCAGGGGGTTTCTATGGCTACACCTTC. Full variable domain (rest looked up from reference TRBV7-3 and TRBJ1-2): GAGVSQTPSNKVTEKGKYVELRCDPISGHTALYWYRQSLGQGPEFLIYFQGTGAADDSGLPNDRFFAVRPEGSVSTLKIQRTERGDSAVYLCASSPGGFYGYTFGSGTRLTVV.

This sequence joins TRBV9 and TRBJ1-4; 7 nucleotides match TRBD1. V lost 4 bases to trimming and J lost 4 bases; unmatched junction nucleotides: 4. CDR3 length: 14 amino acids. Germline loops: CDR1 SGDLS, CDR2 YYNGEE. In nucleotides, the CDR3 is TGTGCCAGCAGCCGCCAGGGGGTTAATGAAAAACTGTTTTTT. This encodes CASSRQGVNEKLFF.

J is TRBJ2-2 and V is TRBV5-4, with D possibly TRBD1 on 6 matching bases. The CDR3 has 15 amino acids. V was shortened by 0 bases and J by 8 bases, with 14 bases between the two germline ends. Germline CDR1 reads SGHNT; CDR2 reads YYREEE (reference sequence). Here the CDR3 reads CASSLDRAAPGELFF. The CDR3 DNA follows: TGTGCCAGCAGCTTGGACAGGGCGGCACCTGGGGAGCTGTTTTTT. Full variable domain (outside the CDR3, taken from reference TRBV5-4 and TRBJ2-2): ETGVTQSPTHLIKTRGQQVTLRCSSQSGHNTVSWYQQALGQGPQFIFQYYREEENGRGNFPPRFSGLQFPNYSSELNVNALELDDSALYLCASSLDRAAPGELFFGEGSRLTVL.

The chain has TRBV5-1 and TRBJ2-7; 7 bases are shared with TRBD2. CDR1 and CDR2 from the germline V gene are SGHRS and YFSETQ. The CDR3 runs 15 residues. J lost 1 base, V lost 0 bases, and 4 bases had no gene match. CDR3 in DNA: TGCGCCAGCAGCTTGGCCGGGGGGACTTCCTACGAGCAGTACTTC. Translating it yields CASSLAGGTSYEQYF. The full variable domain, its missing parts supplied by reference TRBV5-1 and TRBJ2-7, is KAGVTQTPRYLIKTRGQQVTLSCSPISGHRSVSWYQQTPGQGLQFLFEYFSETQRNKGNFPGRFSGRQFSNSRSEMNVSTLELGDSALYLCASSLAGGTSYEQYFGPGTRLTVT.

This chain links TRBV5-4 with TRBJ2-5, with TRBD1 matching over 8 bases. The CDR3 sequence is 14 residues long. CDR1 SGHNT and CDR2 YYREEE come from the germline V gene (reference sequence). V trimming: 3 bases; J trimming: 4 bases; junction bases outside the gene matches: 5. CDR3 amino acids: CASSYRGEGETQYF. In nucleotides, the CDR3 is TGTGCCAGCAGCTACAGGGGGGAAGGAGAGACCCAGTACTTC. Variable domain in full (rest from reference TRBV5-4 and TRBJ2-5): ETGVTQSPTHLIKTRGQQVTLRCSSQSGHNTVSWYQQALGQGPQFIFQYYREEENGRGNFPPRFSGLQFPNYSSELNVNALELDDSALYLCASSYRGEGETQYFGPGTRLLVL.

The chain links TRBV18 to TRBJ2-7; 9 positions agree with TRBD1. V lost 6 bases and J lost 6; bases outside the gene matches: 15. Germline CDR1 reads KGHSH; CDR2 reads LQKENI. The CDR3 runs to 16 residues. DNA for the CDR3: TGTGCCAGCTCCCAAAACGGACAGGGGAGATTGGGCGAGCAGTACTTC. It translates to CASSQNGQGRLGEQYF.

The chain's CDR3 is CASTLAGANTIYF. Written as DNA, the CDR3 is TGTGCCAGCACCCTGGCGGGGGCAAACACCATATATTTT. This sequence joins TRBV12-3 or TRBV12-4 and TRBJ1-3; the D gene is possibly TRBD1 (6 bases). This CDR3 contains 13 residues. Trimming took 7 bases from V and 6 from J, leaving 13 bases between them.

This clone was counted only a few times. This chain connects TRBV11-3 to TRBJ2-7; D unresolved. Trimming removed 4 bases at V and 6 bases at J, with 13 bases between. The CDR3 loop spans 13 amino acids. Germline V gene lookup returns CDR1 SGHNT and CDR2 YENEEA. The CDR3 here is CASSSRLSSEQYF. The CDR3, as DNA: TGTGCCAGCAGCTCGCGGCTCTCAAGCGAGCAGTACTTC.

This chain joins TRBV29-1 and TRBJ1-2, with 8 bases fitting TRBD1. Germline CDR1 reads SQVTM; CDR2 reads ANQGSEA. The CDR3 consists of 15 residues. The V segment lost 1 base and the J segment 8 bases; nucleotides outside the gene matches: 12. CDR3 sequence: CSVEAEQGGMRGYTF. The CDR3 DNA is TGCAGCGTTGAAGCTGAACAGGGGGGGATGAGGGGCTACACCTTC.

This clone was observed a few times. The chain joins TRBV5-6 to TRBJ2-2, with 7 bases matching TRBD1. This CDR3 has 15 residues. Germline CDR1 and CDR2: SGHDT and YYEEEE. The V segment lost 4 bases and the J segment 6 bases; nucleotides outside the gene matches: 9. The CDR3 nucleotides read TGTGCCAGCAGCCCATGGACAGGTATTCCCGGGGAGCTGTTTTTT. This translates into CASSPWTGIPGELFF. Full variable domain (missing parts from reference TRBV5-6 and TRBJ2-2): DAGVTQSPTHLIKTRGQQVTLRCSPKSGHDTVSWYQQALGQGPQFIFQYYEEEERQRGNFPDRFSGHQFPNYSSELNVNALLLGDSALYLCASSPWTGIPGELFFGEGSRLTVL.

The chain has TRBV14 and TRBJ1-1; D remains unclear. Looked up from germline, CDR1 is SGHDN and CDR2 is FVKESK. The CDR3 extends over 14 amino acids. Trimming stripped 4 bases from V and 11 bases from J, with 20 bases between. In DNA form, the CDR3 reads TGTGCCAGCAGCCCGAGGGAACGGACGGTAACGGCTTTCTTT. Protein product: CASSPRERTVTAFF.

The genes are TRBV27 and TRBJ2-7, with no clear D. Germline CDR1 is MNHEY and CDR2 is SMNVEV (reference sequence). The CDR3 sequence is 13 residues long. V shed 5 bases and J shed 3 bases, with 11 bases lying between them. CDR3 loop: CASSLGFYYEQYF. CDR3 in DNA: TGTGCCAGCAGTCTCGGGTTCTACTACGAGCAGTACTTC.

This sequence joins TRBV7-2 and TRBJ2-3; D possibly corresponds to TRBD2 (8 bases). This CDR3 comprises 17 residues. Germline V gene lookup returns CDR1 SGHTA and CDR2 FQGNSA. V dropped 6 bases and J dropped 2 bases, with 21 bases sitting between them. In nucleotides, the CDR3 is TGTGCCAGCAGTCAGAACAGGGGACTAGACACCACAGATACGCAGTATTTT. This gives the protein CASSQNRGLDTTDTQYF.

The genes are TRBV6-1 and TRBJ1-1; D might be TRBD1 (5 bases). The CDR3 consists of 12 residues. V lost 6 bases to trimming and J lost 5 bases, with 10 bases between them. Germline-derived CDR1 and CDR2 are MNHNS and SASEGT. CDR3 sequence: CASRGQETEAFF. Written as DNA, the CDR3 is TGTGCCAGCAGGGGGCAGGAGACTGAAGCTTTCTTT.

The CDR3 here is CASSQRGLAGTTDTQYF. The DNA for the CDR3 is TGCGCCAGCAGCCAGCGCGGACTAGCGGGGACCACAGATACGCAGTATTTT. The V and J genes are TRBV4-1 and TRBJ2-3, with 12 nucleotides matching TRBD2. Germline loops: CDR1 MGHRA, CDR2 YSYEKL. V lost 3 bases and J lost 2; bases outside the gene matches: 6. This CDR3 is built from 17 residues.

CDR3 coding DNA: TGTGCCAGCAGTTTAGTCACCGGGACAGGAAACACCATATATTTT. It codes for CASSLVTGTGNTIYF. The genes are TRBV28 and TRBJ1-3; weak D call: TRBD1 (6 bases). The CDR3 extends over 15 amino acids. V lost 2 bases to trimming and J lost 4 bases, with 12 bases between them. From germline, CDR1 is MDHEN and CDR2 SYDVKM.

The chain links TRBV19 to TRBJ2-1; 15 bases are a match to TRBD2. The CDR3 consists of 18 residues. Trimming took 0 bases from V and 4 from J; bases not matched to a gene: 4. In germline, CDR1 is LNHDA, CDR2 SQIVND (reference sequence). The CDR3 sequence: CASSIDPGLAGGYNEQFF. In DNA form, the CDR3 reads TGTGCCAGTAGTATAGATCCGGGACTAGCGGGAGGTTACAATGAGCAGTTCTTC.

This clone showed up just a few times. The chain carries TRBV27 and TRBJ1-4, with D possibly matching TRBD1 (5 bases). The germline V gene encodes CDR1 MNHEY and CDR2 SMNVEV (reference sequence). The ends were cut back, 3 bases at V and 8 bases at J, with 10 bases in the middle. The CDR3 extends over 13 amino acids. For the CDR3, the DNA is TGTGCCAGCAGTTTCGGGGGAGTAGAAAAACTGTTTTTT. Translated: CASSFGGVEKLFF.